This TCR beta chain was found in a study of blood T cell repertoires in COVID-19. The overall study: Researchers got acute and convalescent COVID-19 samples from the United States, Italy and Spain. Nucleic acid was either cDNA or gDNA, and it came from T cells, B-cell-depleted T cells, or PBMCs.

This CDR3 has 15 amino acids. Germline V CDR1 and CDR2: SGHNT, YENEEA. V lost 5 bases to trimming and J lost 7 bases; unmatched junction nucleotides: 8. Produced via immunoSEQ multiplex PCR; TCRdb's table is partial and in-frame only. The profile shows 100,000 to 150,000 clones, 79% of them singletons. Source material: peripheral blood. The V gene is TRBV11-3, the J gene TRBJ2-1; 10 nucleotides agree with TRBD1. The sequence derives from a man aged 40-50 years with active or convalescent COVID-19. The CDR3 DNA sequence: TGTGCCAGCAGCCTGGGGGGACAGGGGTTGAATGAGCAGTTCTTC. Translation: CASSLGGQGLNEQFF.